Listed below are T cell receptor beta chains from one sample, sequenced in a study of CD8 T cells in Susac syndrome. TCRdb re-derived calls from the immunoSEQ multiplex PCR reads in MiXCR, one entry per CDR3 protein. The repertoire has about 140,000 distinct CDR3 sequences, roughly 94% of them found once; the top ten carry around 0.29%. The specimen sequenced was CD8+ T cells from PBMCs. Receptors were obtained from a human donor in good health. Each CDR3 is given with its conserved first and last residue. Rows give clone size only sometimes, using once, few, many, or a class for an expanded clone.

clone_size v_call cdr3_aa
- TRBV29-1 CSVGDVYYGYTF
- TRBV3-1 CASNVSQANNEQFF
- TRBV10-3 CAISREDGYEQYF
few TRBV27 CASGRGLNYGYTF
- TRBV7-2 CASSWDGTQYFF
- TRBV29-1 CSVDGGVNTEAFF
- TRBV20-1 CSASEYEIRTDTQYF
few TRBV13 CASSLAGDEQYF
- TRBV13 CAIRPGGTDTQYF
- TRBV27 CASFSFRGPPYEQYF
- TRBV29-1 CSVGSSEQFF
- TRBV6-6 CASSLSQETQYF
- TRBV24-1 CATSDLSGTQYF
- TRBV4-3 CASSQVGSVENTEAFF
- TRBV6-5 CASSYEPRTGGSEQYF
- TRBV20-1 CSARGLGTDGYTF
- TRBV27 CASVGGAEETQYF
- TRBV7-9 CASSPGVTEAFF
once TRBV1 CTSSLNRDSSTDTQYF
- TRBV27 CASNMAEASTDTQYF
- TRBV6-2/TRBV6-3 CASSYGGADYGYTF
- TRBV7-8 CASSLALAGLTDTQYF
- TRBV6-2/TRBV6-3 CASSPSSGYYEQYF
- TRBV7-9 CASSPSKASSTDTQYF
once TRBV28 CASTGLDGYNEQFF
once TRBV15 CATSRASSGRDTQYF
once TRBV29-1 CSVEDTEGGYEQYF
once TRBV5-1 CASSLVVGESGYEQYF
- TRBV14 CASSQWLEANEQFF
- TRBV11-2 CASSSYYPGNEQFF
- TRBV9 CASSSVGMELADTQYF
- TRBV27 CASRWTGSSYEQYF
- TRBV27 CASSKVGTSGTLDEQFF
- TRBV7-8 CASSSGPDSPLNYGYTF
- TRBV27 CASSSMNQPQHF
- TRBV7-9 CAGLPGRAVNNEQFF
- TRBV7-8 CASSHGTDYEQYF